This T cell receptor beta chain derives from a study of T-cell memory formation after mild COVID-19. Whole-study results and caveats: CD4+ contracting clones lay mainly in CM and EM, CD8+ ones in EMRA. A second wave expanding day 15 to 37 was CD4+-biased; contracting clones were balanced.

Details on this clonotype: Its matching antigen is unknown.

Germline loops: CDR1 SGHTA, CDR2 FQGNSA. V dropped 4 bases and J dropped 6 bases, with 9 bases sitting between them. CDR3 size: 12 residues. One entry per CDR3 protein results from TCRdb running MiXCR on the 5' RACE reads. Of roughly 480,000 distinct CDR3 sequences listed, roughly 23% are singletons. The chain recombines TRBV7-2 with TRBJ1-1; unclear D gene. The material sequenced was PBMCs or a T cell subset sorted from them (not recorded which). The origin of this receptor is an adult woman who had mild COVID-19 (a few samples of this study predate the infection). Cell type and time point are not known. The CDR3 sequence: CASSSEIAEAFF. The CDR3, as DNA: TGTGCCAGCAGCTCTGAGATCGCTGAAGCTTTCTTT.